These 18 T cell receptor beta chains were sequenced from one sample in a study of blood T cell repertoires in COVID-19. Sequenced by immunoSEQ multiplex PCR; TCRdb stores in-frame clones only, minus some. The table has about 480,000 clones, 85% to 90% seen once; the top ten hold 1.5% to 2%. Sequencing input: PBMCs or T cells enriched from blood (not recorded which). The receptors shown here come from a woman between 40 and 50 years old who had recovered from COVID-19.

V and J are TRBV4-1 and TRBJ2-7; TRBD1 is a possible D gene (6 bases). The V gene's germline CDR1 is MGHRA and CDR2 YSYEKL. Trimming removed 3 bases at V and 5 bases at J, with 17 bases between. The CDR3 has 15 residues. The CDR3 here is CASSQADSRKNEQYF. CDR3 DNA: TGCGCCAGCAGCCAGGCGGACAGTAGGAAGAACGAGCAGTACTTC.

CDR3 nucleotides: TGTGCCAGCAGCCCGGGACTAGCGGGAGGGCCGTTCCAGTTCTTC. It specifies CASSPGLAGGPFQFF. This chain links TRBV7-2 with TRBJ2-1; 16 bases match TRBD2. CDR3 length: 15 residues. Germline V gene data show CDR1 as SGHTA and CDR2 as FQGNSA. The V segment lost 5 bases and the J segment 13 bases; nucleotides outside the gene matches: 8.

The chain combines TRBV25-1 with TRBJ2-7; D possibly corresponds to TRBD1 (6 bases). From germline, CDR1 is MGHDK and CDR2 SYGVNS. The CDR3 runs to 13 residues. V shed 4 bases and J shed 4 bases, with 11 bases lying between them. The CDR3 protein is CASSVPGAYEQYF. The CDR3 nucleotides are TGTGCCAGCAGTGTACCAGGGGCGTACGAGCAGTACTTC.

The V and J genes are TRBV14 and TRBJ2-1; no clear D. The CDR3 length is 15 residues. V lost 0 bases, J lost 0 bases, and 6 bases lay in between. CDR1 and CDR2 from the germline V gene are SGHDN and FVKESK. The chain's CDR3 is CASSQDIGSYNEQFF. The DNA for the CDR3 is TGTGCCAGCAGCCAAGACATCGGCTCCTACAATGAGCAGTTCTTC.

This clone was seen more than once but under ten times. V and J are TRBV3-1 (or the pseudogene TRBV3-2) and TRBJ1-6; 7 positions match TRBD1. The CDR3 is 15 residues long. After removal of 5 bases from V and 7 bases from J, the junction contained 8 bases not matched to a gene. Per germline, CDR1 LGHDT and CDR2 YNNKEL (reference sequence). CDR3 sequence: CASSYRGTENSPLHF. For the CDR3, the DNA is TGTGCCAGCAGCTACAGGGGTACTGAGAATTCACCCCTCCACTTT.

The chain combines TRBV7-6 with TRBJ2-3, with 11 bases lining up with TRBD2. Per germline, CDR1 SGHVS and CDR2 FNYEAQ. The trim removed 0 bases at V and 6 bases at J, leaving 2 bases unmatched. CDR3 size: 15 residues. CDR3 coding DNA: TGTGCCAGCAGCTTAGCACTAGCGGGAGCCGATACGCAGTATTTT. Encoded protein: CASSLALAGADTQYF.

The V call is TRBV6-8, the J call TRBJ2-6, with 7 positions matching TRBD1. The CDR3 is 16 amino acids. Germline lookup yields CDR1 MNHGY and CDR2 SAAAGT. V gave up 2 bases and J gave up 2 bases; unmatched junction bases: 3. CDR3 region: CASSYLTGTGANVLTF. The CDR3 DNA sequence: TGTGCCAGCAGTTACCTGACAGGGACTGGGGCCAACGTCCTGACTTTC.

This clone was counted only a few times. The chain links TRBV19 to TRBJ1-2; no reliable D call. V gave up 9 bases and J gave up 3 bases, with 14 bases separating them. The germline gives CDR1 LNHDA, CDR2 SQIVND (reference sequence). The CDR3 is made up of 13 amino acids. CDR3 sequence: CARAEVLYYGYTF. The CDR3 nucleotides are TGTGCCAGGGCCGAGGTCCTCTACTATGGCTACACCTTC.

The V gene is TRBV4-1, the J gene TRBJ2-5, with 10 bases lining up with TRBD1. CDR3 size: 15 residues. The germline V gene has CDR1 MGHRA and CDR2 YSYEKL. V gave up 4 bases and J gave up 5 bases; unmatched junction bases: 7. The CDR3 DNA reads TGCGCCAGCAGCCTCCGGGACAGGGGAGTGGAGACCCAGTACTTC. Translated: CASSLRDRGVETQYF.

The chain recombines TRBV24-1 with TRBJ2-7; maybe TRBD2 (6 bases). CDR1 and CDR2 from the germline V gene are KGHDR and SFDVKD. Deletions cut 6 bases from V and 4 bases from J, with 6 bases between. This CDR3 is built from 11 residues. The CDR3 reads CATSRGYEQYF. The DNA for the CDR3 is TGTGCCACCAGTCGGGGGTACGAGCAGTACTTC.

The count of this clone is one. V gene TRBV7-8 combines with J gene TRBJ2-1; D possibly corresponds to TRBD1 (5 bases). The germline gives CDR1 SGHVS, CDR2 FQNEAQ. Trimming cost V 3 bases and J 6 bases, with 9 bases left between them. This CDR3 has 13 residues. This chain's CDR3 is CASSLTEVNEQFF. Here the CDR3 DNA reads TGTGCCAGCAGCTTGACAGAAGTCAATGAGCAGTTCTTC.

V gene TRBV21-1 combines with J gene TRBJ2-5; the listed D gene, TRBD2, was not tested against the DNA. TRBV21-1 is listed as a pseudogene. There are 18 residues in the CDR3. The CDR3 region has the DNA TGTGCCAGCAGCAAAGGGGAGGAGACTAGCGGGAGGGCAGAGACCCAGTACTTC. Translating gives CASSKGEETSGRAETQYF.

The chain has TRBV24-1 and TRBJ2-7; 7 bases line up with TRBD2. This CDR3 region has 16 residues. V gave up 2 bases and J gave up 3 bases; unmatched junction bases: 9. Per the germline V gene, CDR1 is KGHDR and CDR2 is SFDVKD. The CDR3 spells CATSDSGLGQNYEQYF. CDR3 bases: TGTGCCACCAGTGATTCTGGACTAGGCCAGAACTACGAGCAGTACTTC.

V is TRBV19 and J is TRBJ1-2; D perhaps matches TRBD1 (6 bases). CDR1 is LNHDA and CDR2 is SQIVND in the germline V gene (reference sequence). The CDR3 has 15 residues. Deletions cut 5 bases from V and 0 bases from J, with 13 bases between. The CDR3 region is CASSGDTRANYGYTF. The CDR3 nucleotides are TGTGCCAGTAGTGGGGACACTAGAGCTAACTATGGCTACACCTTC.

CDR3 sequence (DNA): TGTGCCAGCAGCTTAGATGTCCTCGCGGAGACCCAGTACTTC. Protein product: CASSLDVLAETQYF. This chain uses TRBV11-2 with TRBJ2-5; no clear D gene. Trimming removed 0 bases at V and 5 bases at J, with 10 bases between. Per germline, CDR1 SGHAT and CDR2 FQNNGV. There are 14 residues in the CDR3.

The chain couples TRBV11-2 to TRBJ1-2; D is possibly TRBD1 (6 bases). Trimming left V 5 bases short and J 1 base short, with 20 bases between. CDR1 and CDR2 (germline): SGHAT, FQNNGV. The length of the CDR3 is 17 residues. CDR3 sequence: CASSPWTAGAVNYGYTF. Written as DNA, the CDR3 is TGTGCCAGCAGCCCCTGGACAGCCGGAGCAGTTAACTATGGCTACACCTTC.

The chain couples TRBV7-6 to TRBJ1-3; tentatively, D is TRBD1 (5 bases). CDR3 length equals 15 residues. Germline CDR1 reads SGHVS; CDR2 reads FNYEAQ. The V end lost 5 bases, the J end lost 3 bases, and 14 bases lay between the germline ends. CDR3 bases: TGTGCCAGCAGCCCCGGGACTAGGGGTGGAAACACCATATATTTT. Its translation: CASSPGTRGGNTIYF.

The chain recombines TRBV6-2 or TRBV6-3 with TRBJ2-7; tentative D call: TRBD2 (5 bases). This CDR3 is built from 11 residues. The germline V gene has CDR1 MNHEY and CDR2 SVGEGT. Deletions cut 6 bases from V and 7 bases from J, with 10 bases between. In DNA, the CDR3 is TGTGCCAGCAGCCACCGACTAGAGCAGTACTTC. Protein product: CASSHRLEQYF.